The present T cell receptor (beta chain) was sequenced within a study of CD8 T cells in ankylosing spondylitis. This clonotype has only a few counts. What it binds is not known. General study results and limits: Clones linked to disease were reported to show significant enrichment in matched ankylosing spondylitis synovial fluid. Earlier work had already found some motif variants in reactive arthritis synovial fluid and blood. Disease-linked clones bore a CD8+ phenotype, appearing relatively rarely in peripheral blood.

TCRdb re-called the 5' RACE reads through MiXCR, storing one row per CDR3 protein. The sample holds about 170,000 distinct CDR3 sequences; approximately 16% are singletons and the top ten take about 8.2%. The sequence was obtained from a male donor with ankylosing spondylitis or in good health (not recorded which). The specimen was blood, either unsorted or a sorted T cell fraction (not recorded which).

The CDR3 DNA reads TGTGCCAGCAGTTTGGACGGGACTAGCGGGCCCCTCGCACGGTATTTT. It is translated as CASSLDGTSGPLARYF. The genes are TRBV6-5 and TRBJ2-3; 12 bases map to TRBD2. The length of the CDR3 is 16 residues. The germline gives CDR1 MNHEY, CDR2 SVGAGI. Trimming at V came to 4 bases and at J to 14 bases, leaving 16 bases not matched to a gene.